The 14 T cell receptor beta chains below were found in one sample sequenced in a study of T cells in tumors after PD-1 blockade. Measured with immunoSEQ multiplex PCR; TCRdb has only the in-frame clones, and not every one. The top ten hold approximately 4.5% of the sample, which has about 60,000 clones, roughly 70% seen once. The sequences come from PBMCs, collected after anti-PD-1 treatment. The receptors originated from a human donor with basal cell carcinoma.

CDR3 sequence: CASSLGGDTIYF. The CDR3 DNA reads as TGTGCCAGCAGCTTAGGGGGAGACACCATATATTTT. V and J are TRBV7-2 and TRBJ1-3; D call uncertain. Germline V CDR1 and CDR2: SGHTA, FQGNSA. The CDR3 sequence is 12 residues long. Trimming removed 1 base from V and 8 bases from J, with 6 bases in between.

A single count supports this clone. The CDR3 region has the DNA TGTGCCAGCAGTGGAACCTACAGGGCCAATAATGAAAAACTGTTTTTT. Amino acid sequence: CASSGTYRANNEKLFF. V gene TRBV6-1 combines with J gene TRBJ1-4; tentative D call: TRBD1 (6 bases). The ends were cut back, 4 bases at V and 4 bases at J, with 16 bases in the middle. The CDR3 runs 16 residues. The germline CDR1 and CDR2 sequences are MNHNS and SASEGT.

V is TRBV25-1 and J is TRBJ2-3; 10 positions agree with TRBD2. Germline V gene lookup returns CDR1 MGHDK and CDR2 SYGVNS. After removal of 5 bases from V and 3 bases from J, the junction contained 2 bases not matched to a gene. The length of the CDR3 is 14 residues. The CDR3 bases are TGTGCCAGCAGTCTTAGCGGGGGGACAGATACGCAGTATTTT. Translation gives CASSLSGGTDTQYF.

This clone was detected a few times. The CDR3, as DNA: TGTGCCAGCAGTTTATGGACAAACACCGGGGAGCTGTTTTTT. Protein sequence: CASSLWTNTGELFF. The V call is TRBV27, the J call TRBJ2-2, with D perhaps matching TRBD1 (5 bases). This CDR3 comprises 14 residues. V lost 1 base, J lost 2 bases, and 5 bases lay in between. From germline, CDR1 is MNHEY and CDR2 SMNVEV (reference sequence).

About this clone: This same CDR3 is encoded by further DNA sequences in the sample. The chain employs TRBV5-1 and TRBJ1-5; no reliable D call. CDR3 size: 14 residues. Germline V gives CDR1 SGHRS, CDR2 YFSETQ. Trimming stripped 0 bases from V and 1 base from J, with 5 bases between. The CDR3 nucleotides read TGCGCCAGCAGCTTGGAAGGGAGCAATCAGCCCCAGCATTTT. It translates to CASSLEGSNQPQHF.

This clone was seen a few times. The chain recombines TRBV7-2 with TRBJ2-2; D uncertain. Germline values: CDR1 SGHTA, CDR2 FQGNSA. Trimming removed 2 bases from V and 5 bases from J, with 15 bases in between. The CDR3 consists of 16 residues. CDR3 nucleotides: TGTGCCAGCAGCTTACGACCCCTGGGCGTTACCGGGGAGCTGTTTTTT. Translation gives CASSLRPLGVTGELFF.

The CDR3 nucleotides read TGTGCCAGCAGTTACATCGGGACAGGATACAATGAGCAGTTCTTC. Encoded protein: CASSYIGTGYNEQFF. J is TRBJ2-1 and V is TRBV6-5, with 8 bases that match TRBD1. The V gene's germline CDR1 is MNHEY and CDR2 SVGAGI. V trimming: 2 bases; J trimming: 4 bases; junction bases outside the gene matches: 4. This CDR3 is built from 15 residues.

The chain uses TRBV7-2 and TRBJ2-3; 12 bases align to TRBD2. The V gene end was trimmed by 1 base and the J gene end by 5 bases; junction bases not matched to a gene: 7. The CDR3 has 17 amino acids. The germline gives CDR1 SGHTA, CDR2 FQGNSA. CDR3 amino acids: CASSLDLAGGPKDTQYF. CDR3 nucleotides: TGTGCCAGCAGCTTAGATCTAGCGGGGGGGCCAAAAGATACGCAGTATTTT. Variable domain in full (rest from reference TRBV7-2 and TRBJ2-3): GAGVSQSPSNKVTEKGKDVELRCDPISGHTALYWYRQSLGQGLEFLIYFQGNSAPDKSGLPSDRFSAERTGGSVSTLTIQRTQQEDSAVYLCASSLDLAGGPKDTQYFGPGTRLTVL.

The chain couples TRBV7-9 to TRBJ1-2; the D is unclear. Germline-derived CDR1 and CDR2 are SEHNR and FQNEAQ (reference sequence). V lost 5 bases, J lost 8 bases, and 15 bases lay in between. The CDR3 sequence is 13 residues long. CDR3 coding DNA: TGTGCCAGCAGCGCCGGCGGGCGGGTCGGCTACACCTTC. Translating it yields CASSAGGRVGYTF.

This chain uses TRBV2 with TRBJ1-1; a possible D gene is TRBD1 (5 bases). The CDR3 runs 15 residues. Trimming removed 4 bases from V and 4 bases from J, with 16 bases in between. Germline lookup yields CDR1 SNHLY and CDR2 FYNNEI. The CDR3 DNA reads TGTGCCAGCAGTGTGGGACGCCAAAGGAGCACTGAAGCTTTCTTT. Translated: CASSVGRQRSTEAFF.

The rearrangement links TRBV7-9 to TRBJ1-1, with D unclear. The CDR3 totals 15 residues. Trimming removed 5 bases from V and 0 bases from J, with 13 bases in between. Germline CDR1 and CDR2: SEHNR and FQNEAQ (reference sequence). CDR3 nucleotides: TGTGCCAGCAGCCCCCACCGGCTCATGAACACTGAAGCTTTCTTT. It encodes CASSPHRLMNTEAFF.

V gene TRBV14 combines with J gene TRBJ2-3; tentative D call: TRBD1 (7 bases). CDR3 size: 18 residues. The germline CDR1 and CDR2 sequences are SGHDN and FVKESK. The germline V and J ends were trimmed by 2 bases and 3 bases, with 21 bases remaining between them. The CDR3 bases are TGTGCCAGCAGCCAACTTCTCGGTCAGGGGGGTCCGACAGATACGCAGTATTTT. The encoded protein is CASSQLLGQGGPTDTQYF.

The CDR3 here is CASRQRTGNTGELFF. CDR3 bases: TGTGCCAGCAGACAACGGACAGGGAATACCGGGGAGCTGTTTTTT. The V and J genes are TRBV6-6 and TRBJ2-2; 8 nucleotides agree with TRBD1. V shed 6 bases and J 5 bases; nucleotides not matched to a gene: 8. This CDR3 has 15 amino acids. Per the germline V gene, CDR1 is MNHNY and CDR2 is SVGAGI (reference sequence).

The gene calls are TRBV27 and TRBJ1-6, with 9 bases aligning to TRBD1. The CDR3 has 15 amino acids. Trimming removed 5 bases from V and 6 bases from J; junction bases left unmatched: 5. CDR1 is MNHEY and CDR2 is SMNVEV in the germline V gene (reference sequence). CDR3 loop: CASSVDRGGNSPLHF. The DNA for the CDR3 is TGTGCCAGCAGTGTGGACAGGGGCGGTAATTCACCCCTCCACTTT.